One and the same sample provided the 31 T cell receptor beta chains below, sequenced in a study of T cell clonality in common variable immunodeficiency. Study-level findings and limits: Common variable immunodeficiency TCR beta sequences reportedly had fewer deletions and N-nucleotide insertions.

The table came from immunoSEQ multiplex PCR; TCRdb's copy has only in-frame clones and leaves some out. Listed for the sample are 30,000 to 40,000 clones, none seen a single time. Their target antigens are unknown. Sequenced input: peripheral blood mononuclear cells. Source of these receptors: a human donor with common variable immunodeficiency.

Notes on this clone: The CDR3 extends 3 residues past the end of the read, so its final part is completed from the germline J gene. V usage is TRBV5-1 and J usage is TRBJ2-3; D is undetermined. The germline gives CDR1 SGHRS, CDR2 YFSETQ. V gave up 3 bases and J gave up 0 bases, with 5 bases separating them. The CDR3 loop spans 13 amino acids. CDR3 residues: CASSSHSTDTQYF. The DNA read from the CDR3 is TGCGCCAGCAGCTCCCATAGCACAGATACG.

Concerning this clone itself: Read sequence stops 3 residues before the CDR3 end, and the germline J gene provides the missing end. The V call is TRBV19, the J call TRBJ2-6, with D tentatively TRBD2 (6 bases). Between the trimmed V and J ends, which lost 5 bases and 0 bases, there was a span of 8 bases. Germline assignment: CDR1 LNHDA and CDR2 SQIVND (reference sequence). CDR3 length equals 15 residues. CDR3 loop: CASSRGSSGANVLTF. The CDR3 bases that were read are TGTGCCAGTAGTCGGGGGAGCTCTGGGGCCAACGTC.

This clone showed up many times. The read stops 3 residues short of the end of the CDR3; the missing end is completed from the germline J gene. The chain links TRBV5-1 to TRBJ2-7, with TRBD1 identical over 8 bases. This CDR3 region has 15 residues. Per germline, CDR1 SGHRS and CDR2 YFSETQ. Unmatched junction bases numbered 7, after V lost 4 bases and J lost 1 base. The CDR3 sequence: CASSVVRQGSYEQYF. The DNA read from the CDR3 is TGCGCCAGCAGCGTCGTGAGACAGGGGTCCTACGAG.

This clone has at least ten counts. The read ends 3 residues shy of where the CDR3 ends; the end is completed using the germline J gene. The chain recombines TRBV7-9 with TRBJ2-5, with 9 positions matching TRBD2. Trimming took 8 bases from V and 4 from J; bases not matched to a gene: 5. The CDR3 length is 13 residues. Germline CDR1 and CDR2: SEHNR and FQNEAQ (reference sequence). CDR3 region: CASRREGLETQYF. CDR3 DNA, as far as it was read: TGTGCCAGCCGGCGGGAGGGACTAGAGACC. Filled out from reference TRBV7-9 and TRBJ2-5, the complete variable domain reads DTGVSQNPRHKITKRGQNVTFRCDPISEHNRLYWYRQTLGQGPEFLTYFQNEAQLEKSRLLSDRFSAERPKGSFSTLEIQRTEQGDSAMYLCASRREGLETQYFGPGTRLLVL.

This clone was observed a handful of times. The sequence runs out 3 residues before the end of the CDR3; the remainder is reconstructed from the germline J gene. The gene calls are TRBV2 and TRBJ2-2; D is possibly TRBD2 (6 bases). This CDR3 is built from 13 residues. Germline V gene data show CDR1 as SNHLY and CDR2 as FYNNEI. V was pared by 8 bases and J by 1 base, with 8 bases between. CDR3 DNA, as far as it was read: TGTGCCAGCTCCGGGGGGAACACCGGGGAG. As protein: CASSGGNTGE. Given in full, the CDR3 is CASSGGNTGELFF.

This clone was detected a few times. The CDR3 end is not reached by the read, which stops 3 residues before it; the germline J gene fills it in. This sequence joins TRBV7-8 and TRBJ1-5; D ambiguous. The germline V and J ends were trimmed by 5 bases and 1 base, with 6 bases remaining between them. Germline values: CDR1 SGHVS, CDR2 FQNEAQ. There are 13 residues in the CDR3. CDR3 bases read: TGTGCCAGCAGCCTAACCAGCAATCAGCCC. This encodes CASSLTSNQP. The full CDR3 sequence reads CASSLTSNQPQHF. The full variable domain, with the rest looked up from reference TRBV7-8 and TRBJ1-5, is GAGVSQSPRYKVAKRGQDVALRCDPISGHVSLFWYQQALGQGPEFLTYFQNEAQLDKSGLPSDRFFAERPEGSVSTLKIQRTQQEDSAVYLCASSLTSNQPQHFGDGTRLSIL.

The CDR3 loop is CASRPTGIGQPQHF. CDR3 DNA, as far as it was read: TGTGCCAGCAGGCCGACAGGGATTGGTCAGCCC. This chain links TRBV2 with TRBJ1-5, with TRBD1 identical over 7 bases. The read stops 3 residues short of the end of the CDR3; the missing end is completed from the germline J gene. This CDR3 has 14 amino acids. In germline, CDR1 is SNHLY, CDR2 FYNNEI. Losses at the gene ends were 6 bases for V and 6 bases for J; bases not matched to a gene: 8.

This clone was recorded at least ten times. The read halts 3 residues ahead of the CDR3 end, with the missing end drawn from the germline J gene. V usage is TRBV5-1 and J usage is TRBJ1-1, with D possibly TRBD1 on 5 matching bases. The germline V gene encodes CDR1 SGHRS and CDR2 YFSETQ. There are 15 residues in the CDR3. The germline V and J ends were trimmed by 3 bases and 0 bases, with 12 bases remaining between them. Partial CDR3 DNA: TGCGCCAGCAGCTGGGCGAGAGGGGTGAACACTGAA. Translating gives CASSWARGVNTE. The whole CDR3 reads CASSWARGVNTEAFF.

This clone was detected many times. The read finishes 3 residues shy of the CDR3 end, and the germline J gene is used to complete it. This chain links TRBV6-2 or TRBV6-3 with TRBJ2-4, with D possibly matching TRBD1 (6 bases). Germline loops: CDR1 MNHEY, CDR2 SVGEGT. This CDR3 has 15 amino acids. Deletions cut 7 bases from V and 0 bases from J, with 13 bases between. The sequenced CDR3 bases are TGTGCCAGCATCCTGGGACATCTAGCCAAAAACATT. It translates to CASILGHLAKNI. The full CDR3 reads CASILGHLAKNIQYF.

This clone has ten or more counts. The missing CDR3 end, 3 residues past where the read stops, is filled in from the germline J gene. V is TRBV5-6 and J is TRBJ1-1; D call uncertain. The ends were cut back, 0 bases at V and 4 bases at J, with 7 bases in the middle. Per the germline V gene, CDR1 is SGHDT and CDR2 is YYEEEE. This CDR3 region has 13 residues. CDR3 residues: CASSLGSGTEAFF. The part of the CDR3 DNA that was read is TGTGCCAGCAGCTTGGGATCGGGCACTGAA.

This clone was seen at least ten times. With the read ending 3 residues before the CDR3 end, the germline J gene is used to fill in that end. V usage is TRBV18 and J usage is TRBJ1-1, with 8 positions matching TRBD1. Per germline, CDR1 KGHSH and CDR2 LQKENI. This CDR3 spans 15 amino acids. With 3 bases clipped from V and 4 bases from J, the junction kept 7 bases outside the gene matches. This CDR3 is CASSPQGAQVTEAFF. Incomplete CDR3 DNA: TGTGCCAGCTCACCCCAGGGGGCGCAGGTCACTGAA. The full variable domain, rest sourced from reference TRBV18 and TRBJ1-1, is NAGVMQNPRHLVRRRGQEARLRCSPMKGHSHVYWYRQLPEEGLKFMVYLQKENIIDESGMPKERFSAEFPKEGPSILRIQQVVRGDSAAYFCASSPQGAQVTEAFFGQGTRLTVV.

This clone occurred a few times. Read sequence stops 3 residues before the CDR3 end, and the germline J gene provides the missing end. The V call is TRBV19, the J call TRBJ2-7; D may be TRBD2 (8 bases). Trimming removed 5 bases from V and 2 bases from J, with 28 bases in between. Germline assignment: CDR1 LNHDA and CDR2 SQIVND (reference sequence). The CDR3 loop spans 19 amino acids. The sequenced CDR3 bases are TGTGCCAGTAGTCCTCGGGACAGATTGCTCAAGCGGGAGACCTACGAG. Amino acids: CASSPRDRLLKRETYE. The entire CDR3 protein is CASSPRDRLLKRETYEQYF.

This clone was counted ten times or more. Read coverage stops 3 residues before the CDR3 terminus; the germline J gene supplies the remainder. The J gene is TRBJ2-7, the V gene TRBV14; TRBD2 might be the D (6 bases). The ends were cut back, 4 bases at V and 2 bases at J, with 9 bases in the middle. Germline loops: CDR1 SGHDN, CDR2 FVKESK. This CDR3 region has 13 residues. The DNA read from the CDR3 is TGTGCCAGCAGCCTAGCGGAGACCTACGAG. Amino acids: CASSLAETYE. The full CDR3 is CASSLAETYEQYF.

This clone was recorded at least ten times. The read finishes 3 residues shy of the CDR3 end, and the germline J gene is used to complete it. The rearrangement links TRBV29-1 to TRBJ2-7, with a weak D call TRBD1 (5 bases). CDR3 length equals 13 residues. CDR1 and CDR2 (germline): SQVTM, ANQGSEA. The V and J ends lost 6 bases and 6 bases respectively, with 18 bases between them. The part of the CDR3 DNA that was read is TGCAGCGTCGTCCTATCAGGGTTTGCCGAG. Encoded protein: CSVVLSGFAE. The complete CDR3 reads CSVVLSGFAEQYF.

This clone turned up a few times. The read ends 3 residues before the CDR3 terminus; that terminus is restored from the germline J gene. The rearrangement joins TRBV5-5 to TRBJ1-1; D is perhaps TRBD1 (5 bases). CDR1 is SGHKS, CDR2 YYEKEE, per germline (reference sequence). With 1 base removed from V and 7 bases from J, the gap between germline ends came to 11 bases. There are 13 residues in the CDR3. The CDR3 reads CASSLSATGEAFF. The CDR3 DNA, read in part, is TGTGCCAGCAGCTTGTCGGCCACAGGTGAA.

This clone was detected ten times or more. The read stops 3 residues short of the end of the CDR3; the missing end is completed from the germline J gene. The same CDR3 is also encoded by other DNA sequences in this sample. This chain joins TRBV2 and TRBJ2-5, with 9 bases fitting TRBD1. The V gene end was trimmed by 4 bases and the J gene end by 5 bases; junction bases not matched to a gene: 2. Germline CDR1 and CDR2: SNHLY and FYNNEI. The CDR3 covers 13 residues. This chain's CDR3 is CASSGTGGETQYF. The sequenced CDR3 bases are TGTGCCAGCAGTGGTACAGGGGGCGAGACC.

This clone was counted at least ten times. The read is 3 residues too short to cover the CDR3 end, so that end is filled in from the germline J gene. This chain joins TRBV5-1 and TRBJ2-6, with D perhaps matching TRBD1 (5 bases). The germline V gene encodes CDR1 SGHRS and CDR2 YFSETQ. The CDR3 spans 13 residues. The ends were cut back, 4 bases at V and 4 bases at J, with 6 bases in the middle. The CDR3 reads CASSRTGANVLTF. The sequenced CDR3 bases are TGCGCCAGCAGCAGGACAGGGGCCAACGTC.

Partial CDR3 DNA: TGTGCCAGTAGTATAGGTCTGACAGTCTATGGC. Protein sequence: CASSIGLTVYG. The complete CDR3 protein is CASSIGLTVYGYTF. V is TRBV19 and J is TRBJ1-2; D might be TRBD1 (5 bases). The CDR3 is cut off 3 residues early in the read; its end comes from the germline J gene. V lost 1 base, J lost 4 bases, and 10 bases lay in between. This CDR3 contains 14 residues. Looked up from germline, CDR1 is LNHDA and CDR2 is SQIVND (reference sequence).

A word on this clone: The observed sequence ends 3 residues before the CDR3 terminus, with the missing tail filled in from the germline J gene. V usage is TRBV7-9 and J usage is TRBJ1-2; 8 nucleotides match TRBD1. The trim removed 5 bases at V and 2 bases at J, leaving 7 bases unmatched. The germline gives CDR1 SEHNR, CDR2 FQNEAQ (reference sequence). CDR3 length equals 15 residues. CDR3 loop: CASSRFDRGNYGYTF. The sequenced part of the CDR3 DNA is TGTGCCAGCAGCCGCTTCGACAGGGGAAACTATGGC.

Worth noting for this clone: The read falls 3 residues short of the CDR3 end, and the missing part is taken from the germline J gene. The gene calls are TRBV19 and TRBJ1-4; unclear D gene. Trimming took off 6 bases at V and 0 bases at J, with 8 bases between the two ends. CDR1 LNHDA and CDR2 SQIVND come from the germline V gene (reference sequence). The CDR3 extends over 14 amino acids. The sequenced CDR3 bases are TGTGCCAGTAGGGCCCGGGCAACTAATGAAAAA. This codes for CASRARATNEK. The complete CDR3 sequence is CASRARATNEKLFF.

This clone turned up a few times. A clone one base away is much larger, so this may be a read error. The read finishes 3 residues shy of the CDR3 end, and the germline J gene is used to complete it. The chain recombines TRBV23-1 with TRBJ1-2, with 8 bases lining up with TRBD1. TRBV23-1 is identified as an open reading frame with a role that is uncertain. The CDR3 spans 16 residues. V lost 2 bases and J lost 4; bases outside the gene matches: 9. The CDR3 reads CASSQRMDRVSYGYTF. The sequenced part of the CDR3 DNA is TGCGCCAGCAGTCAACGGATGGACAGGGTAAGCTATGGC.

This clone has ten or more counts. This chain's CDR3 is CASRLAGGPSSYNEQFF. CDR3 bases read: TGTGCCAGCAGACTAGCGGGAGGGCCAAGCTCCTACAATGAG. The rearrangement joins TRBV7-8 to TRBJ2-1, with 13 bases matching TRBD2. Sequencing ends 3 residues short of the CDR3 end; the germline J gene provides the rest. V dropped 6 bases and J dropped 0; count of bases not matched to a gene: 5. This CDR3 is built from 17 residues. From germline, CDR1 is SGHVS and CDR2 FQNEAQ.

In regard to this clone: A junction end diverges from the germline sequence, so it may reflect a read error. The CDR3 end is not reached by the read, which stops 3 residues before it; the germline J gene fills it in. The chain combines TRBV18 with TRBJ1-1; no reliable D call. Germline CDR1 reads KGHSH; CDR2 reads LQKENI. CDR3 size: 13 residues. Partial CDR3 DNA: TGTGCCAGCTCCCCACAGCAGAACACTGAA. Translation: CASSPQQNTE. The entire CDR3 is CASSPQQNTEAFF.

Regarding this clone: The read halts 3 residues ahead of the CDR3 end, with the missing end drawn from the germline J gene. The V call is TRBV20-1, the J call TRBJ1-2; no clear D. CDR3 length equals 12 residues. Trimming shortened V by 6 bases and J by 2 bases, and 10 bases separated the two germline ends. Germline lookup yields CDR1 DFQATT and CDR2 SNEGSKA (reference sequence). CDR3 sequence reads: CSALGWNYGYTF. The covered CDR3 bases are TGCAGTGCCCTAGGTTGGAACTATGGC.

The covered CDR3 bases are TGTGCCAGTAGCCCTTCCTACGAG. The encoded protein is CASSPSYE. The full CDR3 is CASSPSYEQYF. This chain connects TRBV2 to TRBJ2-7; D uncertain. The read terminates 3 residues before the CDR3 end, so the remaining end is supplied by the germline J gene. This CDR3 spans 11 amino acids. Germline CDR1 SNHLY, CDR2 FYNNEI. With 9 bases removed from V and 1 base from J, the gap between germline ends came to 7 bases.

In this sample, this clone turned up many times. The CDR3 end lies 3 residues beyond the end of the read and is filled in from the germline J gene. J is TRBJ2-2 and V is TRBV6-1; 7 nucleotides line up with TRBD1. The CDR3 extends over 15 amino acids. Germline CDR1 MNHNS, CDR2 SASEGT. The ends lost 4 bases at V and 4 bases at J; junction bases unmatched: 6. The CDR3 here is CASSGRDRSTGELFF. The DNA read from the CDR3 is TGTGCCAGCAGTGGCCGGGACAGAAGCACCGGGGAG.

This clone was picked up many times. Read sequence stops 3 residues before the CDR3 end, and the germline J gene provides the missing end. This chain connects TRBV13 to TRBJ2-5; perhaps TRBD2 as D (6 bases). The CDR3 is 13 amino acids. Germline CDR1 and CDR2: PRHDT and FYEKMQ (reference sequence). V was cut by 2 bases and J by 4 bases, with 8 bases left in between. The CDR3 spells CASSLSGGETQYF. The sequenced CDR3 bases are TGTGCCAGCAGCTTATCCGGGGGAGAGACC.

For this clone: The missing CDR3 end, 3 residues past where the read stops, is filled in from the germline J gene. This chain links TRBV2 with TRBJ1-6; tentatively, D is TRBD1 (5 bases). The V gene lost 7 bases and the J gene lost 3 bases, with 16 bases spanning the gap. The length of the CDR3 is 16 residues. The germline V gene encodes CDR1 SNHLY and CDR2 FYNNEI. The CDR3 loop reads CASMVHEGVYNSPLHF. CDR3 bases read: TGTGCCAGCATGGTGCACGAAGGGGTCTATAATTCACCC.

About this clone: The read halts 3 residues ahead of the CDR3 end, with the missing end drawn from the germline J gene. This rearrangement joins TRBV7-3 to TRBJ2-2; 9 bases map to TRBD2. The ends lost 5 bases at V and 3 bases at J; junction bases unmatched: 7. The CDR3 runs to 16 residues. CDR1 SGHTA and CDR2 FQGTGA come from the germline V gene. The CDR3 spells CASSANSGSYTGELFF. The CDR3 bases that were read are TGTGCCAGCAGCGCTAATAGCGGGAGCTACACCGGGGAG.

The CDR3 reads CASSPTSGRAEDTQYF. The DNA read from the CDR3 is TGTGCCAGCTCCCCGACTAGCGGGAGGGCGGAAGATACG. This chain joins TRBV18 and TRBJ2-3, with 14 nucleotides matching TRBD2. The read stops 3 residues short of the end of the CDR3; the missing end is completed from the germline J gene. Germline CDR1 and CDR2: KGHSH and LQKENI. The CDR3 covers 16 residues. The V gene end was trimmed by 6 bases and the J gene end by 5 bases; junction bases not matched to a gene: 7.

Ten or more counts support this clone. The CDR3 end lies 3 residues beyond the end of the read and is filled in from the germline J gene. The chain is built from TRBV20-1 and TRBJ2-2; D might be TRBD1 (5 bases). Germline CDR1 DFQATT, CDR2 SNEGSKA (reference sequence). CDR3 length: 15 residues. V lost 1 base, J lost 3 bases, and 12 bases lay in between. CDR3 protein: CSARALTTDTGELFF. The covered CDR3 bases are TGCAGTGCTAGAGCCCTGACGACAGACACCGGGGAG.